This TCR beta chain was identified during a study of shared clonotypes between healthy human individuals. Findings and caveats of the study: Large depth notwithstanding, sorted-subset sequencing proved incomplete by rarefaction. In four donors, around 4.5% of naive CD4 clonotypes appeared in common.

CDR1 and CDR2 from the germline V gene are MDHEN and SYDVKM. The CDR3 loop spans 14 amino acids. V lost 6 bases, J lost 4 bases, and 6 bases stayed unmatched. Profiling relied on immunoSEQ multiplex PCR, and the TCRdb table lists in-frame clones only, not all of them. The sample has 500,000 or so clones, around 96% seen once. This clone is a singleton in its sample. Its specificity is not known. J is TRBJ1-2 and V is TRBV28; TRBD1 matches 9 bases. The sample consisted of naive CD4+ T cells sorted from blood. Subset given: CD45RA+ positively selected. The TCR sequence derives from a woman in her twenties or thirties in good health. DNA for the CDR3: TGTGCCAGCAGGAGCACAGGGGGCGGCTATGGCTACACCTTC. It encodes CASRSTGGGYGYTF.